These 13 T cell receptor beta chains came from one sample sequenced in a study of T-cell reconstitution after alpha-beta-depleted transplantation in children. TCRbeta library preparation incorporated unique molecular identifiers. TCRdb analysed the PCR reads with MiXCR anew, one entry per CDR3 protein. The table includes about 600,000 distinct CDR3 sequences, around 13% detected once. The source material was PBMCs, mostly from graft donor cells, sampled 360 days after TCRalphabeta/CD19-depleted stem cell transplant. Receptors originate from a male patient younger than 18 who had a stem cell transplant for acute myeloid leukemia, so the T cells may come from the graft donor.

This CDR3 is CASSAGTSGGYEQFF. The CDR3 DNA reads TGTGCCAGCAGCGCCGGGACTAGCGGGGGCTATGAGCAGTTCTTC. The chain couples TRBV12-3 or TRBV12-4 to TRBJ2-1; TRBD2 agrees at 14 bases. With V trimmed by 6 bases and J by 8 bases, 6 bases remained unmatched. CDR3 length: 15 amino acids.

This chain uses TRBV10-3 with TRBJ2-2; 8 positions agree with TRBD2. Germline V CDR1 and CDR2: ENHRY, SYGVKD. The length of the CDR3 is 16 residues. Germline trimming cut 4 bases from V and 2 bases from J; bases unmatched to any gene: 6. The CDR3 nucleotides are TGTGCCATCAGTGGAGTGGTAGCGGGAAACACCGGGGAGCTGTTTTTT. Its protein is CAISGVVAGNTGELFF.

Many counts were recorded for this clonotype. The rearrangement joins TRBV9 to TRBJ2-3; D is unclear. Per the germline V gene, CDR1 is SGDLS and CDR2 is YYNGEE. The CDR3 runs to 13 residues. V was cut by 0 bases and J by 1 base, with 3 bases left in between. The CDR3, as DNA: TGTGCCAGCAGCGTAGGAGGCACAGATACGCAGTATTTT. Translation: CASSVGGTDTQYF.

This clonotype was seen a few times. The chain carries TRBV5-1 and TRBJ2-5, with TRBD2 matching 7 bases. J gave up 0 bases and V 2 bases, and 7 bases lay outside the gene matches. This CDR3 contains 16 residues. In germline, CDR1 is SGHRS, CDR2 YFSETQ. The CDR3 here is CASSFTLALYQETQYF. CDR3 sequence (DNA): TGCGCCAGCAGCTTCACACTAGCGCTGTACCAAGAGACCCAGTACTTC.

This clonotype was picked up many times. The J gene is TRBJ2-3, the V gene TRBV5-1, with TRBD1 identical over 9 bases. The CDR3 sequence is 16 residues long. J was trimmed by 1 base and V by 0 bases; bases with no gene match: 3. Germline V gene data show CDR1 as SGHRS and CDR2 as YFSETQ. CDR3 coding DNA: TGCGCCAGCAGCTTGGGACGGACAGGGGGCACAGATACGCAGTATTTT. Translation: CASSLGRTGGTDTQYF.

There are a few counts of this clonotype. The chain links TRBV25-1 to TRBJ2-1, with D possibly matching TRBD2 (5 bases). This CDR3 has 14 amino acids. CDR1 is MGHDK and CDR2 is SYGVNS in the germline V gene. V shed 2 bases and J shed 8 bases, with 13 bases lying between them. CDR3 residues: CASSEARVGDEQFF. The DNA for the CDR3 is TGTGCCAGCAGTGAAGCCCGGGTCGGGGATGAGCAGTTCTTC.

This clonotype was found many times. The chain carries TRBV9 and TRBJ2-7; D is perhaps TRBD2 (6 bases). The length of the CDR3 is 15 residues. Germline V gene lookup returns CDR1 SGDLS and CDR2 YYNGEE. V dropped 2 bases and J dropped 1 base, with 13 bases sitting between them. CDR3 loop: CASSVTGALSYEQYF. CDR3 sequence (DNA): TGTGCCAGCAGCGTCACGGGAGCCCTATCCTACGAGCAGTACTTC.

This clonotype has a handful of counts. The chain combines TRBV18 with TRBJ2-5; perhaps D is TRBD1 or TRBD2 (6 bases each). Trimming cost V 3 bases and J 2 bases, with 19 bases left between them. This CDR3 spans 17 amino acids. The germline gives CDR1 KGHSH, CDR2 LQKENI. The CDR3 nucleotides read TGTGCCAGCTCACCGGTGGGACTGGAGGGGACACAAGAGACCCAGTACTTC. It codes for CASSPVGLEGTQETQYF.

CDR3 sequence: CSVERGDYNEQFF. CDR3 coding DNA: TGCAGCGTTGAGCGCGGCGATTACAATGAGCAGTTCTTC. This chain connects TRBV29-1 to TRBJ2-1; no clear D. Germline V gene lookup returns CDR1 SQVTM and CDR2 ANQGSEA. Trimming removed 3 bases from V and 4 bases from J, with 10 bases in between. The CDR3 contains 13 residues.

The chain couples TRBV15 to TRBJ1-5, with D uncertain. The germline CDR1 and CDR2 sequences are LNHNV and YYDKDF (reference sequence). The CDR3 extends over 13 amino acids. V shed 0 bases and J shed 9 bases, with 9 bases lying between them. Here the CDR3 reads CATSREDRGPQHF. The DNA for the CDR3 is TGTGCCACCAGCAGAGAGGACCGCGGGCCCCAGCATTTT.

A single count supports this clonotype. V and J are TRBV20-1 and TRBJ2-5, with D perhaps matching TRBD2 (5 bases). The length of the CDR3 is 11 residues. Germline V lookup: CDR1 DFQATT, CDR2 SNEGSKA (reference sequence). V gave up 3 bases and J gave up 13 bases, with 15 bases separating them. The CDR3 coding sequence is TGCAGTGCTAGCCTAGCCGGCCCCCGGTACTTC. It is translated as CSASLAGPRYF.

This clonotype was recorded a few times. This chain connects TRBV25-1 to TRBJ2-1; 8 positions match TRBD2. The germline CDR1 and CDR2 sequences are MGHDK and SYGVNS. With V trimmed by 5 bases and J by 13 bases, 10 bases remained unmatched. CDR3 length equals 13 residues. The CDR3 DNA sequence: TGTGCCAGCAGTTATCCAGCGGGAGTACTACAGTTCTTC. Its translation is CASSYPAGVLQFF. Full variable domain (rest looked up from reference TRBV25-1 and TRBJ2-1): EADIYQTPRYLVIGTGKKITLECSQTMGHDKMYWYQQDPGMELHLIHYSYGVNSTEKGDLSSESTVSRIRTEHFPLTLESARPSHTSQYLCASSYPAGVLQFFGPGTRLTVL.

This clonotype was recorded at least ten times. The chain employs TRBV28 and TRBJ2-5, with 8 bases that match TRBD2. J lost 5 bases, V lost 5 bases, and 4 bases had no gene match. This CDR3 has 13 residues. Looked up from germline, CDR1 is MDHEN and CDR2 is SYDVKM. CDR3 region: CASSLASGETQYF. The CDR3 DNA sequence: TGTGCCAGCAGTCTTGCTAGCGGGGAGACCCAGTACTTC. Full variable domain (missing parts from reference TRBV28 and TRBJ2-5): DVKVTQSSRYLVKRTGEKVFLECVQDMDHENMFWYRQDPGLGLRLIYFSYDVKMKEKGDIPEGYSVSREKKERFSLILESASTNQTSMYLCASSLASGETQYFGPGTRLLVL.